These 20 T cell receptor beta chains originate from one sample sequenced in a study of T cell responses to AZD1222 COVID-19 vaccine. Libraries were prepared by immunoSEQ multiplex PCR; TCRdb keeps only in-frame clonotypes and omits some of them. This table holds 90,000 to 130,000 clones, 87% found once. Sequencing was performed on peripheral blood, taken on day 0 of AZD1222 vaccination. Receptors originate from an adult in good health.

The chain employs TRBV7-3 and TRBJ2-1; 8 bases are shared with TRBD1. V was pared by 3 bases and J by 5 bases, with 6 bases of the junction left unmatched. The CDR3 contains 15 residues. Germline V gives CDR1 SGHTA, CDR2 FQGTGA. The CDR3: CASSFRQGKDNEQFF. The CDR3 region has the DNA TGTGCCAGCAGCTTCCGACAGGGGAAGGACAATGAGCAGTTCTTC. The full variable domain, completed using reference TRBV7-3 and TRBJ2-1, is GAGVSQTPSNKVTEKGKYVELRCDPISGHTALYWYRQSLGQGPEFLIYFQGTGAADDSGLPNDRFFAVRPEGSVSTLKIQRTERGDSAVYLCASSFRQGKDNEQFFGPGTRLTVL.

The gene calls are TRBV29-1 and TRBJ2-1, with D unresolved. The CDR3 is made up of 13 amino acids. Germline CDR1 SQVTM, CDR2 ANQGSEA. The ends were cut back, 5 bases at V and 0 bases at J, with 8 bases in the middle. The CDR3 sequence: CSVSPSSYNEQFF. The CDR3 region has the DNA TGCAGCGTTTCCCCGAGCTCCTACAATGAGCAGTTCTTC.

The CDR3 protein is CASTSEIRGYTF. For the CDR3, the DNA is TGTGCCAGCACGTCGGAGATAAGGGGCTACACCTTC. V and J are TRBV28 and TRBJ1-2, with D unclear. Germline V gives CDR1 MDHEN, CDR2 SYDVKM. The CDR3 runs to 12 residues. The V and J ends lost 7 bases and 8 bases respectively, with 14 bases between them.

V is TRBV28 and J is TRBJ1-6; D call uncertain. The germline V gene encodes CDR1 MDHEN and CDR2 SYDVKM. The CDR3 is 15 residues long. The germline V and J ends were trimmed by 1 base and 7 bases, with 11 bases remaining between them. This CDR3 is CASSLFQIANSPLHF. As DNA, the CDR3 is TGTGCCAGCAGTTTATTTCAGATCGCAAATTCACCCCTCCACTTT.

The rearrangement joins TRBV5-1 to TRBJ1-2, with TRBD1 matching 10 bases. Trimming took 4 bases from V and 5 from J; bases not matched to a gene: 2. Looked up from germline, CDR1 is SGHRS and CDR2 is YFSETQ. This CDR3 contains 13 residues. The CDR3 DNA reads TGCGCCAGCAGCCCGGGACAGGGGTATGGCTACACCTTC. Its protein product is CASSPGQGYGYTF.

This sequence joins TRBV28 and TRBJ2-3; no definite D call. The CDR3 length is 11 residues. The germline gives CDR1 MDHEN, CDR2 SYDVKM. V lost 7 bases to trimming and J lost 10 bases, with 12 bases between them. As DNA, the CDR3 is TGTGCCAGCACCTCGAGCTATGCGCAGTATTTT. This codes for CASTSSYAQYF.

V usage is TRBV11-2 and J usage is TRBJ1-6; no definite D call. V lost 5 bases to trimming and J lost 7 bases, with 15 bases between them. The germline gives CDR1 SGHAT, CDR2 FQNNGV. This CDR3 region has 15 residues. The CDR3 region has the DNA TGTGCCAGCAGCCCTACGGGAACGGAGAATTCACCCCTCCACTTT. This gives the protein CASSPTGTENSPLHF.

This sequence joins TRBV6-2 or TRBV6-3 and TRBJ2-7; 9 positions match TRBD1. J was trimmed by 4 bases and V by 1 base; bases with no gene match: 2. The CDR3 loop spans 14 amino acids. The germline V gene has CDR1 MNHEY and CDR2 SVGEGT. This CDR3 reads CASSYWTGVYEQYF. The CDR3 nucleotides are TGTGCCAGCAGTTACTGGACAGGGGTGTACGAGCAGTACTTC.

CDR3 protein: CASRRDRANMGNQPQHF. The CDR3 DNA follows: TGTGCCAGCAGGCGGGACCGCGCTAATATGGGCAATCAGCCCCAGCATTTT. This chain links TRBV2 with TRBJ1-5, with D maybe TRBD1 (5 bases). V lost 6 bases to trimming and J lost 2 bases, with 20 bases between them. This CDR3 is 17 amino acids long. Germline values: CDR1 SNHLY, CDR2 FYNNEI.

This chain uses TRBV30 with TRBJ2-1, with 9 bases matching TRBD1. Per germline, CDR1 GTSNPN and CDR2 SVGIG (reference sequence). The CDR3 is made up of 12 amino acids. V lost 4 bases and J lost 15; bases outside the gene matches: 10. The CDR3 DNA is TGTGCCTGGACCCTGGGACAGGGCGCTGTGTTCTTC. This sequence encodes CAWTLGQGAVFF.

The rearrangement links TRBV10-1 to TRBJ2-5, with D possibly matching TRBD1 (5 bases). The CDR3 has 15 residues. The ends were cut back, 4 bases at V and 0 bases at J, with 12 bases in the middle. Germline assignment: CDR1 WNHNN and CDR2 SYGVQD (reference sequence). The CDR3 region has the DNA TGCGCCAGCAGTGGCGGCCCGGACAACCAAGAGACCCAGTACTTC. Translating gives CASSGGPDNQETQYF.

The chain is built from TRBV20-1 and TRBJ2-1; D ambiguous. Deletions cut 6 bases from V and 9 bases from J, with 12 bases between. Germline CDR1 DFQATT, CDR2 SNEGSKA (reference sequence). The CDR3 has 11 amino acids. CDR3 residues: CSASRSGEQFF. The DNA of the CDR3 is TGCAGTGCCTCCCGTTCGGGTGAGCAGTTCTTC.

The chain carries TRBV6-2 or TRBV6-3 and TRBJ1-5, with D unresolved. Germline V gene lookup returns CDR1 MNHEY and CDR2 SVGEGT. CDR3 length equals 14 residues. V lost 4 bases and J lost 5, with 12 bases in between. CDR3 sequence (DNA): TGTGCCAGCAGTTTGGGCGAGACTGATCAGCCCCAGCATTTT. This codes for CASSLGETDQPQHF.

The chain uses TRBV27 and TRBJ2-4, with 13 bases aligning to TRBD2. Losses at the gene ends were 4 bases for V and 2 bases for J; bases not matched to a gene: 2. CDR3 length equals 16 residues. In germline, CDR1 is MNHEY, CDR2 SMNVEV (reference sequence). The CDR3 region is CASSSTSGRPKNIQYF. The CDR3 nucleotides are TGTGCCAGCAGTTCGACTAGCGGGAGGCCCAAAAACATTCAGTACTTC.

V usage is TRBV2 and J usage is TRBJ2-5; 13 positions match TRBD2. CDR1 is SNHLY, CDR2 FYNNEI, per germline. V shed 7 bases and J 5 bases; nucleotides not matched to a gene: 7. This CDR3 is 15 amino acids long. The CDR3 DNA reads TGTGCCAGCACCCGAAGGGGACTAGCGGGGGAGACCCAGTACTTC. Protein: CASTRRGLAGETQYF.

V and J are TRBV19 and TRBJ2-2; D is perhaps TRBD1 (6 bases). The CDR3 runs to 13 residues. CDR1 is LNHDA and CDR2 is SQIVND in the germline V gene (reference sequence). V lost 6 bases and J lost 6, with 11 bases in between. The CDR3 DNA reads as TGTGCCAGTAGCAGGGGTGAGGCCGGGGAGCTGTTTTTT. Translation: CASSRGEAGELFF.

V gene TRBV4-3 combines with J gene TRBJ2-3; possible D gene TRBD1, 7 bases. The germline V gene encodes CDR1 LGHNA and CDR2 YSLEER. The CDR3 sequence is 16 residues long. V lost 0 bases, J lost 4 bases, and 14 bases lay in between. This CDR3 is CASSQENRGGADTQYF. The CDR3, as DNA: TGCGCCAGCAGCCAAGAAAACAGGGGAGGCGCAGATACGCAGTATTTT.

The J gene is TRBJ1-4, the V gene TRBV4-2; 7 nucleotides match TRBD1. V shed 4 bases and J 8 bases; nucleotides not matched to a gene: 10. The germline gives CDR1 LGHNA, CDR2 YNFKEQ. The CDR3 has 15 residues. The CDR3 coding sequence is TGTGCCAGCAGCCGGACACAGGGGTTCGGCGAAAAACTGTTTTTT. Protein product: CASSRTQGFGEKLFF.

The chain recombines TRBV18 with TRBJ1-3; D not certain. Germline values: CDR1 KGHSH, CDR2 LQKENI. This CDR3 is built from 17 residues. V lost 6 bases, J lost 0 bases, and 18 bases lay in between. CDR3 sequence (DNA): TGTGCCAGCTCTCTTGTCGTCGCAGCGAGCTCTGGAAACACCATATATTTT. This translates into CASSLVVAASSGNTIYF.

The chain employs TRBV2 and TRBJ1-1; 8 bases are shared with TRBD1. The CDR3 covers 14 residues. Germline V gene data show CDR1 as SNHLY and CDR2 as FYNNEI. V was pared by 5 bases and J by 1 base, with 3 bases of the junction left unmatched. CDR3 loop: CASSPTGANTEAFF. CDR3 nucleotide sequence: TGTGCCAGCAGTCCGACAGGGGCGAACACTGAAGCTTTCTTT.